These T cell receptor beta chains were read from a single sample in a study of T cell responses to AZD1222 COVID-19 vaccine. The method was immunoSEQ multiplex PCR; TCRdb's version includes in-frame clones alone and lacks a portion of them. The sample carries 180,000 or so clones, 92% recorded once. Sequenced material: peripheral blood, taken 28 days after the second AZD1222 dose. The receptors were gathered from an adult who received the AZD1222 COVID-19 vaccine. CDR3s include the opening cysteine and the closing phenylalanine or tryptophan. D genes are given only for firm matches. Not every row has a clone size; where given, it reads once, few, many or a size class.

v_call	d_call	clone_size	j_call	cdr3_aa	cdr3_nt
TRBV28	.	.	TRBJ2-5	CASSLEETQYF	TGTGCCAGCAGTTTAGAGGAGACCCAGTACTTC
TRBV4-1	TRBD1	.	TRBJ1-2	CASSQDRVTGGFSYTF	TGCGCCAGCAGCCAAGATAGGGTGACAGGGGGATTTAGCTACACCTTC
TRBV7-2	.	.	TRBJ1-2	CASSLRGAGYGYTF	TGTGCCAGCAGCTTACGGGGGGCAGGTTATGGCTACACCTTC
TRBV28	.	.	TRBJ2-7	CASSYGQSYEQYF	TGTGCCAGCAGCTACGGACAGTCCTACGAGCAGTACTTC
TRBV6-1	TRBD1	.	TRBJ2-7	CASSEAPGTGSDEQYF	TGTGCCAGCAGTGAAGCCCCCGGGACAGGGTCCGACGAGCAGTACTTC
TRBV5-1	TRBD1	.	TRBJ1-2	CASSSRGTGVYFYAFPDYTF	TGCGCCAGCAGCTCCCGAGGGACAGGGGTTTATTTTTACGCCTTCCCCGACTACACCTTC
TRBV11-2	.	.	TRBJ1-2	CASSSPTGVYGYTF	TGTGCCAGCAGCTCCCCTACCGGGGTTTATGGCTACACCTTC
TRBV7-2	.	.	TRBJ2-3	CASSFGAATDTQYF	TGTGCCAGCAGCTTTGGAGCAGCCACAGATACGCAGTATTTT
TRBV10-3	TRBD2	.	TRBJ2-7	CAISEKSGGSYEQYF	TGTGCCATCAGTGAAAAAAGCGGGGGATCCTACGAGCAGTACTTC
TRBV12-3/TRBV12-4	.	.	TRBJ1-1	CASSLRGDGEAFF	TGTGCCAGCAGTTTAAGGGGAGACGGTGAAGCTTTCTTT
TRBV19	.	.	TRBJ2-7	CASSRTDHEQYF	TGTGCCAGTAGTAGGACCGATCACGAGCAGTACTTC
TRBV3-1/TRBV3-2	.	.	TRBJ2-3	CASSGLTDTQYF	TGTGCCAGCAGCGGCCTCACAGATACGCAGTATTTT
TRBV7-9	TRBD1	once	TRBJ2-1	CASSLAAGGQGKMYNEQFF	TGTGCCAGCAGCTTAGCGGCGGGTGGACAGGGCAAAATGTACAATGAGCAGTTCTTC
TRBV7-2	TRBD1	.	TRBJ1-1	CASRGQGAIEAFF	TGTGCCAGCAGGGGACAGGGGGCGATTGAAGCTTTCTTT
TRBV5-8	.	.	TRBJ1-2	CASSPWDRNYGYTF	TGTGCCAGCAGCCCCTGGGACCGGAACTATGGCTACACCTTC
TRBV7-3	TRBD1	.	TRBJ2-1	CASSLSRTGTARWSYNEQFF	TGTGCCAGCAGCTTAAGCCGGACAGGGACGGCCCGCTGGTCCTACAATGAGCAGTTCTTC
TRBV5-1	.	.	TRBJ2-1	CASSLVQRGFQFF	TGCGCCAGCAGCTTGGTACAGAGGGGTTTCCAGTTCTTC
TRBV5-1	TRBD2	.	TRBJ2-3	CARSGGGTSTDTQYF	TGCGCCCGCAGCGGCGGGGGGACTAGCACAGATACGCAGTATTTT
TRBV27	.	.	TRBJ1-2	CASSLSNVEGFYGYTF	TGTGCCAGCAGTTTATCAAATGTGGAGGGGTTCTATGGCTACACCTTC
TRBV28	.	.	TRBJ2-5	CASSYPRGETQYF	TGTGCCAGCAGTTACCCCCGGGGAGAGACCCAGTACTTC
TRBV3-1/TRBV3-2	.	few	TRBJ2-2	CASSDIKGAGELFF	TGTGCCAGCTCAGATATTAAGGGGGCCGGGGAGCTGTTTTTT
TRBV10-2	.	.	TRBJ1-1	CASSGLALTEAFF	TGCGCCAGCAGTGGGTTGGCCCTCACTGAAGCTTTCTTT
TRBV7-9	.	once	TRBJ1-2	CASSLVSPTNYGYTF	TGTGCCAGCAGCTTAGTGTCCCCTACTAACTATGGCTACACCTTC
TRBV7-2	TRBD2	once	TRBJ2-5	CASSLVLGLAGGQGETQYF	TGTGCCAGCAGCTTAGTTTTGGGTCTAGCGGGGGGTCAGGGAGAGACCCAGTACTTC
TRBV4-2	.	.	TRBJ1-3	CASSQEVRVSGNTIYF	TGTGCCAGCAGCCAAGAGGTTAGAGTCTCTGGAAACACCATATATTTT
TRBV5-4	.	.	TRBJ1-3	CASSFYRGGGNTIYF	TGTGCCAGCAGCTTTTATAGGGGTGGAGGAAACACCATATATTTT
TRBV7-6	.	.	TRBJ2-3	CASSLGLLLRTDTQYF	TGTGCCAGCAGCTTAGGTCTATTGCTGCGCACAGATACGCAGTATTTT
TRBV14	.	.	TRBJ1-2	CASTPSGGLGYTF	TGTGCCAGCACTCCCTCGGGGGGGCTTGGCTACACCTTC
TRBV30	TRBD1	few	TRBJ1-1	CAWSRDRWSEAFF	TGTGCCTGGAGCCGGGACAGGTGGTCTGAAGCTTTCTTT
TRBV30	TRBD2	.	TRBJ2-1	CAYLAGGINEQFF	TGTGCCTACCTAGCGGGGGGTATAAATGAGCAGTTCTTC
TRBV30	.	.	TRBJ1-2	CAWSVLGGGYGYTF	TGTGCCTGGAGTGTATTGGGGGGCGGCTATGGCTACACCTTC
TRBV25-1	TRBD1	.	TRBJ1-2	CASSQQGARDYGYTF	TGTGCCAGCAGTCAACAGGGGGCGCGAGACTATGGCTACACCTTC
TRBV23-1	.	.	TRBJ1-1	CASSQLGTLDGGPRQAFF	TGCGCCAGCAGTCAATTGGGGACCTTGGACGGGGGCCCCCGGCAAGCTTTCTTT
TRBV19	TRBD1	.	TRBJ1-6	CASSIVGTGTNSPLHF	TGTGCCAGTAGTATAGTCGGGACAGGGACGAATTCACCCCTCCACTTT
TRBV10-2	TRBD1	.	TRBJ2-5	CASMRTTGVFETQYF	TGCGCCAGCATGAGAACTACAGGGGTTTTTGAGACCCAGTACTTC
TRBV7-2	TRBD1	.	TRBJ1-2	CASSFGTGDRYTF	TGTGCCAGCAGCTTCGGGACAGGGGACCGCTACACCTTC
TRBV7-2	.	once	TRBJ1-3	CASSPQLTRASGNTIYF	TGTGCCAGCAGCCCACAATTAACCAGGGCCTCTGGAAACACCATATATTTT
TRBV18	TRBD2	.	TRBJ2-7	CASSPTGTSGTSSYEQYF	TGTGCCAGCTCGCCTACCGGGACTAGCGGGACAAGCTCCTACGAGCAGTACTTC
TRBV18	TRBD1	.	TRBJ2-7	CASSPSLAGGTYEQYF	TGTGCCAGCTCACCATCGTTGGCAGGGGGCACTTACGAGCAGTACTTC
TRBV6-5	.	.	TRBJ1-2	CASHRTVRYGYTF	TGTGCCAGCCACCGAACGGTTCGATATGGCTACACCTTC
TRBV12-3/TRBV12-4	.	.	TRBJ2-3	CASSFYPDTQYF	TGTGCCAGCAGTTTTTATCCAGATACGCAGTATTTT
TRBV19	TRBD1	once	TRBJ1-2	CASSVGQGTPIPFYGYTF	TGTGCCAGTAGTGTGGGACAGGGGACCCCTATACCCTTCTATGGCTACACCTTC
TRBV10-3	.	.	TRBJ2-1	CAISDGLGEQFF	TGTGCCATCAGTGATGGGCTTGGTGAGCAGTTCTTC
TRBV29-1	.	few	TRBJ2-7	CSVGQSYEQYF	TGCAGCGTCGGACAGTCCTACGAGCAGTACTTC
TRBV7-2	.	.	TRBJ1-1	CASSPGPTANTEAFF	TGTGCCAGCAGCCCCGGACCAACAGCAAACACTGAAGCTTTCTTT
TRBV29-1	TRBD2	.	TRBJ2-2	CSVWGLDTGELFF	TGCAGCGTTTGGGGACTAGACACCGGGGAGCTGTTTTTT
TRBV5-1	TRBD2	.	TRBJ2-2	CASNRLAGPNTGELFF	TGCGCCAGCAACCGACTAGCGGGACCGAACACCGGGGAGCTGTTTTTT
TRBV9	.	.	TRBJ2-1	CASSPNTLYNEQFF	TGTGCCAGCAGCCCCAACACCCTATACAATGAGCAGTTCTTC
TRBV29-1	TRBD1	.	TRBJ1-4	CSVGRTGQSDEKLFF	TGCAGCGTCGGGAGGACGGGACAGTCGGATGAAAAACTGTTTTTT